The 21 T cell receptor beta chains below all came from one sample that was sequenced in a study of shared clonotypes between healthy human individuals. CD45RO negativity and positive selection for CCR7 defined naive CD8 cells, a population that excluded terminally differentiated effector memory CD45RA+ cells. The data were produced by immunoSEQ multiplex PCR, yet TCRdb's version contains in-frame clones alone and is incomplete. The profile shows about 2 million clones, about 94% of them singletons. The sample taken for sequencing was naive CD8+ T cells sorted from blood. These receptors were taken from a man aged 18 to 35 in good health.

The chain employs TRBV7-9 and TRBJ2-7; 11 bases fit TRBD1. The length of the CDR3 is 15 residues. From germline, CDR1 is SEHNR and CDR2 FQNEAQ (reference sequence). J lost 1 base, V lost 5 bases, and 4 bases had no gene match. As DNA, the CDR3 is TGTGCCAGCAGCAAGGGGACAGGGGGATCCTACGAGCAGTACTTC. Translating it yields CASSKGTGGSYEQYF.

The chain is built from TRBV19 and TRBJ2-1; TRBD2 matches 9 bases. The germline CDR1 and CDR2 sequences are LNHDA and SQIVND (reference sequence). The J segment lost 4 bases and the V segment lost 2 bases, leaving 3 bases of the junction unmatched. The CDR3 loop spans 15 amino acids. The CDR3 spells CASSITSGWYNEQFF. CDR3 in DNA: TGTGCCAGTAGTATAACTAGCGGGTGGTACAATGAGCAGTTCTTC.

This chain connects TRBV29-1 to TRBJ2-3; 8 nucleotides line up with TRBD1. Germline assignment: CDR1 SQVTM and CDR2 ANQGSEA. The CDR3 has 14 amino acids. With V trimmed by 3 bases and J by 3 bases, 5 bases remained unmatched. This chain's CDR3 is CSVDADRATDTQYF. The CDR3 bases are TGCAGCGTTGACGCGGACAGGGCTACAGATACGCAGTATTTT.

CDR3 region: CASSTISSYNEQFF. The DNA for the CDR3 is TGTGCCAGCAGCACGATAAGCTCCTACAATGAGCAGTTCTTC. This chain joins TRBV21-1 and TRBJ2-1. TRBV21-1 is flagged as a pseudogene. The CDR3 has 14 amino acids.

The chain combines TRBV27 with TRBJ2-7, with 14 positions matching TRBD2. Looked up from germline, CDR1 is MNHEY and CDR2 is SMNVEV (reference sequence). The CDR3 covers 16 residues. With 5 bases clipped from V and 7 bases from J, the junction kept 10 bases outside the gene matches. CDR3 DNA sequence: TGTGCCAGCAGTCCCCCGGGACTAGCGGGAGCGGGGGAGCAGTACTTC. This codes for CASSPPGLAGAGEQYF.

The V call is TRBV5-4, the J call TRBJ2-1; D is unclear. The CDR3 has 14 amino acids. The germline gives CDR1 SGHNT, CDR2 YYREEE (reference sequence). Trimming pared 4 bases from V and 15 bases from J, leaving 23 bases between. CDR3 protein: CASSPTTIPNEGFF. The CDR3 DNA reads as TGTGCCAGCAGCCCGACCACCATTCCTAATGAAGGGTTCTTC. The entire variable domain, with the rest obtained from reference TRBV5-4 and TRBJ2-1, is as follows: ETGVTQSPTHLIKTRGQQVTLRCSSQSGHNTVSWYQQALGQGPQFIFQYYREEENGRGNFPPRFSGLQFPNYSSELNVNALELDDSALYLCASSPTTIPNEGFFGPGTRLTVL.

The DNA of the CDR3 is TGTGCCAGCAGTACCCATCGAGGTCCCACAGATACGCAGTATTTT. Amino acid sequence: CASSTHRGPTDTQYF. The V and J genes are TRBV6-5 and TRBJ2-3, with D unclear. The CDR3 length is 15 residues. Per germline, CDR1 MNHEY and CDR2 SVGAGI. The V gene lost 5 bases and the J gene lost 2 bases, with 14 bases spanning the gap.

CDR3 in amino acids: CASSYAGTTGEQFF. CDR3 coding DNA: TGTGCCAGCAGTTATGCCGGGACCACGGGTGAGCAGTTCTTC. This rearrangement joins TRBV6-5 to TRBJ2-1; D could derive from TRBD1 or TRBD2 (5 bases each). Germline assignment: CDR1 MNHEY and CDR2 SVGAGI. V was clipped by 3 bases and J by 9 bases, with 15 bases between them. CDR3 length equals 14 residues.

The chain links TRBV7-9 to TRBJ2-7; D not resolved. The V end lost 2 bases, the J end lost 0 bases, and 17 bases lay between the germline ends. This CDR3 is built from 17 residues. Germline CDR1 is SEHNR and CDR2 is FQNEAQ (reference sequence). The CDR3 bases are TGTGCCAGCAGCTTATATTTTTACAGACTTCGCTCCTACGAGCAGTACTTC. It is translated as CASSLYFYRLRSYEQYF.

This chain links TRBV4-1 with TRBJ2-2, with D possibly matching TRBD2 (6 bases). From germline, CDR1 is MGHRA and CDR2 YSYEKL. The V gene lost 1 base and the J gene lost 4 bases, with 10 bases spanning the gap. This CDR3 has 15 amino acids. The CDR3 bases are TGCGCCAGCAGCCAAGCCGGGAGTGGCACCGGGGAGCTGTTTTTT. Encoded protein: CASSQAGSGTGELFF.

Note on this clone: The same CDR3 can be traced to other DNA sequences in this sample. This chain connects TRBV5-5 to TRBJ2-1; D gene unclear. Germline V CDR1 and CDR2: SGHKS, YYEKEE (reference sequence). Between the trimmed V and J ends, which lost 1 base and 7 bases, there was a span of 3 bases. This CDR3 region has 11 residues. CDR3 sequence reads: CASSLINEQFF. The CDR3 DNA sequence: TGTGCCAGCAGCTTGATAAATGAGCAGTTCTTC.

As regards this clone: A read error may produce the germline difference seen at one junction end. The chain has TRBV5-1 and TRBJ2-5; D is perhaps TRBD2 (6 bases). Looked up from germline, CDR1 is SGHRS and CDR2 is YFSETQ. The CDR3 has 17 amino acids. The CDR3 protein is CASSLTRAGNYQETRYF. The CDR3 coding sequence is TGCGCCAGCAGCTTGACTCGAGCGGGTAATTACCAAGAGACCCGGTACTTC.

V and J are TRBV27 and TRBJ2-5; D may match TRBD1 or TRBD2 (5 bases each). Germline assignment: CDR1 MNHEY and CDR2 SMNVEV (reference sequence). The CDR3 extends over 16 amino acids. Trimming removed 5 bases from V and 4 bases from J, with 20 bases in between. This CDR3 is CASSLLGTALRETQYF. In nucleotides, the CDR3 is TGTGCCAGCAGTCTCTTAGGGACGGCCCTGAGAGAGACCCAGTACTTC.

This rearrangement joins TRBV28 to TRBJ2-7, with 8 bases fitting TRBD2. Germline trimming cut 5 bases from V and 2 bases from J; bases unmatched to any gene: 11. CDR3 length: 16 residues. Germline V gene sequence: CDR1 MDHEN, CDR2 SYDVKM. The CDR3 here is CASSPISGVVTYEQYF. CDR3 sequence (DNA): TGTGCCAGCAGTCCCATTAGCGGGGTCGTCACCTACGAGCAGTACTTC.

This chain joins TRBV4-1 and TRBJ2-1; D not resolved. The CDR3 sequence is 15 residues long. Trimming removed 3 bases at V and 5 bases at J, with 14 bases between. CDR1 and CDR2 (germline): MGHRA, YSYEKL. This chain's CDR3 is CASSHRPGLDNEQFF. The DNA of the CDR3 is TGCGCCAGCAGCCACCGGCCAGGCCTCGACAATGAGCAGTTCTTC.

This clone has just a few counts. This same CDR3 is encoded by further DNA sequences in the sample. The CDR3 DNA follows: TGTGCCAGCAGCCCCGACAGCTCCTACGAGCAGTACTTC. It yields the protein CASSPDSSYEQYF. The chain joins TRBV7-9 to TRBJ2-7, with D tentatively TRBD1 (5 bases). V shed 5 bases and J shed 0 bases, with 8 bases lying between them. This CDR3 region has 13 residues. The germline V gene encodes CDR1 SEHNR and CDR2 FQNEAQ (reference sequence).

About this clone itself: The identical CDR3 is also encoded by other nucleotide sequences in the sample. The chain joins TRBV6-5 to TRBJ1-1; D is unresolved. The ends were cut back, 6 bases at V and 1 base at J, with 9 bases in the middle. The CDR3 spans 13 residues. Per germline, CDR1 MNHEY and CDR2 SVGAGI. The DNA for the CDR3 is TGTGCCAGCAGCAGCGACCCGAACACTGAAGCTTTCTTT. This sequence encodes CASSSDPNTEAFF.

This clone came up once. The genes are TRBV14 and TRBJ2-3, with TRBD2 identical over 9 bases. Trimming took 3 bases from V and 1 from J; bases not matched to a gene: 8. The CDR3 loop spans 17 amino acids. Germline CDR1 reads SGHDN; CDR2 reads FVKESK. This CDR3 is CASSHLAGYLGTDTQYF. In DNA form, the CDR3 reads TGTGCCAGCAGCCACCTAGCGGGATATCTTGGCACAGATACGCAGTATTTT. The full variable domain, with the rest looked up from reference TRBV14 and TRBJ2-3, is EAGVTQFPSHSVIEKGQTVTLRCDPISGHDNLYWYRRVMGKEIKFLLHFVKESKQDESGMPNNRFLAERTGGTYSTLKVQPAELEDSGVYFCASSHLAGYLGTDTQYFGPGTRLTVL.

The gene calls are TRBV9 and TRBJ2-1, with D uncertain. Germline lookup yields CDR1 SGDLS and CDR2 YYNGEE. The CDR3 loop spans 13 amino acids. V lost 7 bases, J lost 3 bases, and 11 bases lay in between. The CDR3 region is CASAPGGYNEQFF. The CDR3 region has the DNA TGTGCCAGCGCCCCAGGCGGCTACAATGAGCAGTTCTTC. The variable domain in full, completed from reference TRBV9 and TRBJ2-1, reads DSGVTQTPKHLITATGQRVTLRCSPRSGDLSVYWYQQSLDQGLQFLIQYYNGEERAKGNILERFSAQQFPDLHSELNLSSLELGDSALYFCASAPGGYNEQFFGPGTRLTVL.

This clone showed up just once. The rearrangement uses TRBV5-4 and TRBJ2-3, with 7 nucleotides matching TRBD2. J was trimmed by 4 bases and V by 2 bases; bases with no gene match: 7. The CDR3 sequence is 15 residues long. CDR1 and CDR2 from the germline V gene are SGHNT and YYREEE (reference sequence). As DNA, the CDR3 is TGTGCCAGCAGCTTATCGGCGGGAGTGGCAGATACGCAGTATTTT. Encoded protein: CASSLSAGVADTQYF. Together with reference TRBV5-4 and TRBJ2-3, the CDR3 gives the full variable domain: ETGVTQSPTHLIKTRGQQVTLRCSSQSGHNTVSWYQQALGQGPQFIFQYYREEENGRGNFPPRFSGLQFPNYSSELNVNALELDDSALYLCASSLSAGVADTQYFGPGTRLTVL.

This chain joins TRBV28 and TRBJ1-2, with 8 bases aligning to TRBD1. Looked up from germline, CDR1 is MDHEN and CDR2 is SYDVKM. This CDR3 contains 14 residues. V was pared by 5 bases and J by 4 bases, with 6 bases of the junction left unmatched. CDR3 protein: CASSQPGQAYGYTF. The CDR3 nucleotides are TGTGCCAGCAGTCAACCGGGACAGGCCTATGGCTACACCTTC.